A single sample gave rise to the 14 T cell receptor beta chains below, sequenced in a study of read filtering for tumor transcriptome and immune sequencing. The library was built from about 0.4 ug RNA with molecular barcoded adaptors for alpha/delta and beta/gamma chains. One entry per CDR3 protein, called by TCRdb with MiXCR from the reads. This table holds 30,000 to 35,000 distinct CDR3 sequences, about 18% found once. The sequenced sample was a population of CD138-negative cells sorted from bone marrow. Receptors were obtained from a donor at least 40 years old with multiple myeloma.

Note on this clonotype: At one end, the junction sequence differs from germline, possibly due to a read error. The gene calls are TRBV4-1 and TRBJ2-1, with D uncertain. The CDR3 spans 12 residues. The germline V gene encodes CDR1 MGHRA and CDR2 YSYEKL. CDR3: CASSSSYNEQSF. CDR3 DNA sequence: TGCGCCAGCAGCAGCTCCTACAATGAGCAGTCCTTC.

Within the sample, this clonotype is medium-sized (0.01 to 0.1%). The rearrangement joins TRBV29-1 to TRBJ2-1, with TRBD2 identical over 11 bases. The CDR3 runs to 13 residues. V trimming: 7 bases; J trimming: 4 bases; junction bases outside the gene matches: 3. Germline assignment: CDR1 SQVTM and CDR2 ANQGSEA. CDR3: CSATSGRYNEQFF. The DNA for the CDR3 is TGCAGCGCTACTAGCGGGAGATACAATGAGCAGTTCTTC.

This clonotype qualifies as medium-sized. This chain uses TRBV29-1 with TRBJ2-1; 10 bases line up with TRBD1. The length of the CDR3 is 15 residues. Germline V gives CDR1 SQVTM, CDR2 ANQGSEA. The junction had 7 bases not matched to a gene; V was cut back by 0 bases and J by 8 bases. The CDR3 reads CSVEDRTGGLDEQFF. Written as DNA, the CDR3 is TGCAGCGTTGAAGATCGGACAGGGGGTCTCGATGAGCAGTTCTTC.

This clonotype was counted ten times or more. The chain combines TRBV20-1 with TRBJ1-1; weak D call: TRBD1 (6 bases). The CDR3 contains 16 residues. The ends were cut back, 6 bases at V and 1 base at J, with 21 bases in the middle. CDR1 and CDR2 from the germline V gene are DFQATT and SNEGSKA (reference sequence). The CDR3 coding sequence is TGCAGTGCCCCCCTCAGGGGTTCGGGCGCGAACACTGAAGCTTTCTTT. It translates to CSAPLRGSGANTEAFF.

This clonotype was detected ten times or more. The chain uses TRBV24-1 and TRBJ2-3; no definite D call. Germline V gene data show CDR1 as KGHDR and CDR2 as SFDVKD. The CDR3 extends over 11 amino acids. Trimming took off 6 bases at V and 4 bases at J, with 4 bases between the two ends. This chain's CDR3 is CATSIADTQYF. The CDR3 nucleotides read TGTGCCACCAGTATCGCAGATACGCAGTATTTT.

This clonotype has a handful of counts. V usage is TRBV18 and J usage is TRBJ2-2; tentatively, D is TRBD2 (5 bases). The germline V gene has CDR1 KGHSH and CDR2 LQKENI. The length of the CDR3 is 14 residues. Trimming removed 0 bases at V and 5 bases at J, with 7 bases between. CDR3 DNA sequence: TGTGCCAGCTCACCACCGGAGGATACCGGGGAGCTGTTTTTT. Translation: CASSPPEDTGELFF.

In this sample, this clonotype turned up a few times. This sequence joins TRBV28 and TRBJ2-7; possible D gene TRBD2, 7 bases. V gave up 9 bases and J gave up 2 bases, with 17 bases separating them. In germline, CDR1 is MDHEN, CDR2 SYDVKM. The CDR3 sequence is 14 residues long. CDR3: CASRKGGAPYEQYF. CDR3 coding DNA: TGTGCCAGTAGAAAGGGGGGGGCCCCCTACGAGCAGTACTTC.

This clonotype was detected ten times or more. The chain recombines TRBV4-1 with TRBJ2-7; D is perhaps TRBD1 or TRBD2 (6 bases each). Trimming left V 1 base short and J 0 bases short, with 22 bases between. The CDR3 sequence is 19 residues long. Germline V gene data show CDR1 as MGHRA and CDR2 as YSYEKL. For the CDR3, the DNA is TGCGCCAGCAGCCAAGCCATGTTTCCCCCAGGGGACTTCTCCTACGAGCAGTACTTC. Protein sequence: CASSQAMFPPGDFSYEQYF.

There are many counts of this clonotype. V gene TRBV28 combines with J gene TRBJ1-6, with D unresolved. The CDR3 covers 15 residues. The V and J ends lost 5 bases and 7 bases respectively, with 15 bases between them. Germline lookup yields CDR1 MDHEN and CDR2 SYDVKM. The CDR3 sequence is CASSIRTVLNSPLHF. In DNA form, the CDR3 reads TGTGCCAGCAGTATAAGGACGGTCCTCAATTCACCCCTCCACTTT.

This clonotype came up many times. The chain links TRBV7-9 to TRBJ2-1; D gene ambiguous. The CDR3 is made up of 11 amino acids. Trimming left V 1 base short and J 7 bases short, with 2 bases between. CDR1 and CDR2 (germline): SEHNR, FQNEAQ (reference sequence). For the CDR3, the DNA is TGTGCCAGCAGCTTAGATAATGAGCAGTTCTTC. The encoded protein is CASSLDNEQFF.

This clonotype was counted between two and nine times. A clone one base away is much larger, so this may be a read error. The chain links TRBV29-1 to TRBJ2-1; 7 positions agree with TRBD2. V dropped 4 bases and J dropped 9; count of bases not matched to a gene: 6. Germline lookup yields CDR1 SQVTM and CDR2 ANQGSEA. This CDR3 is 12 amino acids long. This chain's CDR3 is CSVVRTSSEQFF. CDR3 coding DNA: TGCAGCGTTGTACGGACTAGTAGTGAGCAGTTCTTC.

In its sample, this clonotype was seen many times. This rearrangement joins TRBV29-1 to TRBJ2-1; D perhaps matches TRBD2 (6 bases). Germline-derived CDR1 and CDR2 are SQVTM and ANQGSEA. The length of the CDR3 is 15 residues. V dropped 1 base and J dropped 6 bases, with 16 bases sitting between them. CDR3 in amino acids: CSVEVIGTQGNEQFF. Written as DNA, the CDR3 is TGCAGCGTTGAAGTTATCGGGACTCAAGGCAATGAGCAGTTCTTC.

The genes are TRBV7-2 and TRBJ1-4; D gene unclear. This CDR3 region has 14 residues. The germline V and J ends were trimmed by 5 bases and 3 bases, with 10 bases remaining between them. In germline, CDR1 is SGHTA, CDR2 FQGNSA. In DNA, the CDR3 is TGTGCCAGCAGCCCAAACGGGGCTAATGAAAAACTGTTTTTT. Its translation is CASSPNGANEKLFF.

This clonotype was seen a few times. This chain links TRBV30 with TRBJ2-5; D is ambiguous. V lost 1 base and J lost 0, with 6 bases in between. The germline V gene has CDR1 GTSNPN and CDR2 SVGIG (reference sequence). The CDR3 runs 13 residues. The CDR3 spells CAWSDGYQETQYF. The DNA for the CDR3 is TGTGCCTGGAGTGACGGGTACCAAGAGACCCAGTACTTC. Filled out from reference TRBV30 and TRBJ2-5, the complete variable domain reads SQTIHQWPATLVQPVGSPLSLECTVEGTSNPNLYWYRQAAGRGLQLLFYSVGIGQISSEVPQNLSASRPQDRQFILSSKKLLLSDSGFYLCAWSDGYQETQYFGPGTRLLVL.